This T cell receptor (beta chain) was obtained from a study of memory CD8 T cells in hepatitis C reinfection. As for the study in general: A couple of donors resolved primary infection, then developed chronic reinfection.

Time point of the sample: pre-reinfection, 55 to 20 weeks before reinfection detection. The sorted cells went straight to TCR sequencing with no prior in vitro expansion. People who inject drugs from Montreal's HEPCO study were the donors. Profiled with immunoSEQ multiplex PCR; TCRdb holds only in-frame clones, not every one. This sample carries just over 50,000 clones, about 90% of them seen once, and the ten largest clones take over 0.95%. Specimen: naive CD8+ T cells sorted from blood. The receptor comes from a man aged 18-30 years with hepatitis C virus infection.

CDR3: CASSTGGGGRYNEQFF. CDR3 coding DNA: TGTGCCAGTAGCACAGGGGGAGGAGGCAGGTACAATGAGCAGTTCTTC. The V and J genes are TRBV19 and TRBJ2-1; 8 bases map to TRBD1. Germline CDR1 and CDR2: LNHDA and SQIVND (reference sequence). This CDR3 is 16 amino acids long. After removal of 6 bases from V and 4 bases from J, the junction contained 11 bases not matched to a gene.